Listed here is a single TCR beta chain. This CDR3 spans 14 amino acids. This sample was included in a study of blood T cell repertoires in COVID-19. Study-level information: Specimens from acute and convalescent COVID-19 originated in the United States, Italy and Spain.

The protocol was immunoSEQ multiplex PCR, while the TCRdb copy is restricted to in-frame clones and leaves out a portion. The sample has nearly 350,000 clones; 90% to 95% are singletons. The specimen sequenced was peripheral blood. The rearrangement links TRBV21-1 to TRBJ2-1; the D segment call TRBD2 is taken from the table without a DNA check. TRBV21-1 is a documented pseudogene. This receptor was obtained from a woman under 30 who had recovered from COVID-19. The CDR3 region has the DNA TGTGCCAGCAGCCCCCCTATGGCGGGGGGTGAGCAGTTCTTC. Translating it yields CASSPPMAGGEQFF.